This is a list of T cell receptor beta chains from one sample in a study of human T cells and chemical hapten exposure. Using its own MiXCR run on the RACE reads, TCRdb lists one record per CDR3 protein. The table has 75,000 to 90,000 distinct CDR3 sequences, roughly a tenth seen once. The specimen was whole blood, collected in connection with sensitization to the hapten diphenylcyclopropenone (DPC). All receptors derive from a woman aged 45-59 years with alopecia areata. Some clones in this sample may be carry-over from other donors' samples. Each CDR3 is given with its conserved first and last residue. Each record gives: J gene, V gene, clone size, D gene, CDR3 DNA, CDR3 protein. The D gene is left open where the match is weak. Expanded clones get a size class; other rows say once, few or many, or leave the size out.

TRBJ2-1 TRBV9 many TRBD1 TGTGCCAGCAGCGTAAATGGACAGGGAGTAAATGAGCAGTTCTTC CASSVNGQGVNEQFF
TRBJ2-7 TRBV30 many - TGTGCCTGGAGTGCAGCTCAGGACGAGCAGTACTTC CAWSAAQDEQYF
TRBJ2-7 TRBV28 - TRBD1 TGTGCCGGAGCGGACAGGTGGGCCGAGCAGTACTTC CAGADRWAEQYF
TRBJ2-1 TRBV2 few TRBD2 TGTGCCAGCAGCGGGGGGACTAGAGAGCAGTTCTTC CASSGGTREQFF
TRBJ2-7 TRBV18 - - TGTGCCAGCTCACCCTACTCCGACGAGCAGTACTTC CASSPYSDEQYF
TRBJ2-2 TRBV7-8 many - TGTGCCAGCAGCTCGCCGATGACTAGAAGGCCCGGGGAGCTGTTTTTT CASSSPMTRRPGELFF
TRBJ1-1 TRBV6-2/TRBV6-3 - - TGTGCCAGCAGTTACTCCAGGGATGAAGCTTTCTTT CASSYSRDEAFF
TRBJ1-5 TRBV2 many TRBD1 TGTGCCAGCAGTGCTGACAGGGGCCTCAGGGTTGATCGGCCCCAGCATTTT CASSADRGLRVDRPQHF
TRBJ1-1 TRBV2 - - TGTGCCAGCAGGGAGGGACCGAACACTGAAGCTTTCTTT CASREGPNTEAFF
TRBJ2-7 TRBV19 few TRBD2 TGTGCCAGTACCCCCCGGGGGGGGATCTACGAGCAGTACTTC CASTPRGGIYEQYF
TRBJ1-5 TRBV19 many TRBD1 TGTGCCAGTAGTAGGGGACAGAACAATCAGCCCCAGCATTTT CASSRGQNNQPQHF
TRBJ1-2 TRBV7-8 many - TGTGCCAGCAGCCCCGAGGAGTATGGCTACACCTTC CASSPEEYGYTF
TRBJ2-7 TRBV20-1 - - TGCAGTGCTAGAGAGGATGGGGGCCGGGACGAGCAGTACTTC CSAREDGGRDEQYF
TRBJ2-4 TRBV19 - - TGTGCCAGTAGTATAGCTAACAGAGGGGGCATTCAGTACTTC CASSIANRGGIQYF
TRBJ2-5 TRBV29-1 few - TGCAGCGTTGAGTCGCACAGAAAAGAGACCCAGTACTTC CSVESHRKETQYF
TRBJ2-1 TRBV11-2 many - TGTGCCAGCAGCTTAGGTGGGTTCCAGGTTAGAGATGAGCAGTTCTTC CASSLGGFQVRDEQFF
TRBJ1-2 TRBV12-5 - - TGTGCTAGTGGGACTTTTTACAGCTACACCTTC CASGTFYSYTF
TRBJ2-3 TRBV5-6 many TRBD2 TGTGCCAGCAGTTGGAGGACTAGCTCCTGGACCACAGATACGCAGTATTTT CASSWRTSSWTTDTQYF
TRBJ2-1 TRBV29-1 few - TGCAGCGTTGTTTCGCAGGGTAGGGGCAATGAGCAGTTCTTC CSVVSQGRGNEQFF
TRBJ1-4 TRBV6-5 many - TGTGCCAGCAGTTACGACAGCCGGTTTGAAAAACTGTTTTTT CASSYDSRFEKLFF
TRBJ2-7 TRBV28 many TRBD2 TGTGCCACCCTAATAGCGGGAGGATACGAGCAGTACTTC CATLIAGGYEQYF
TRBJ1-3 TRBV20-1 - - TGCAGTGCTAGTAAGACATACTCTGGAAACACCATATATTTT CSASKTYSGNTIYF
TRBJ2-5 TRBV29-1 - - TGCAGCGTTGAAGATAACAGGGCCCAGTACTTC CSVEDNRAQYF
TRBJ1-4 TRBV7-3 many - TGTGCCAGCAGCTTACGGAGGGGGACTAATGAAAAACTGTTTTTT CASSLRRGTNEKLFF
TRBJ2-7 TRBV4-2 - - TGTGCCAGCAGCCAAGCGGCGGCACGCCCCTACGAGCAGTACTTC CASSQAAARPYEQYF
TRBJ2-5 TRBV20-1 many - TGCAGTGCCCCATATTTCGGGTTCCCCCAAGAGACCCAGTACTTC CSAPYFGFPQETQYF
TRBJ1-3 TRBV9 many TRBD1 TGTGCCAGCAGCCAACAGGGGAGCGGAAACACCATATATTTT CASSQQGSGNTIYF
TRBJ2-5 TRBV25-1 many - TGTGCCAGCGCCGATTACCTGCAAGAGACCCAGTACTTC CASADYLQETQYF
TRBJ2-1 TRBV20-1 - - TGCAGTGCGCCTAGTAGCAATGAGCAGTTCTTC CSAPSSNEQFF
TRBJ1-4 TRBV18 many - TGTGCCAGCTCACCCCGACAGGAGGAAAAACTGTTTTTT CASSPRQEEKLFF
TRBJ2-1 TRBV29-1 - TRBD2 TGCAGCGGGACTAGCGGGGGCTACAATGAGCAGTTCTTC CSGTSGGYNEQFF
TRBJ2-5 TRBV20-1 few TRBD2 TGCAGTGCTAGAGTGTCCCTAGCGGGGAGAGAGACCCAGTACTTC CSARVSLAGRETQYF
TRBJ1-6 TRBV6-1 few - TGTGCCAGCAGGGAACCGGGCTCCTATAATTCACCCCTCCACTTT CASREPGSYNSPLHF
TRBJ1-6 TRBV7-2 few - TGTGCCAGCAGCTTAGGGACGGCTGGGGTCTCACCCCTCCACTTT CASSLGTAGVSPLHF
TRBJ1-5 TRBV2 few - TGTGCCAGCAGTGCGGACAGCCTTCTTAGCAATCAGCCCCAGCATTTT CASSADSLLSNQPQHF
TRBJ1-5 TRBV6-5 many TRBD1 TGTGCCAGCAGAGGACAGGGAAATCAGCCCCAGCATTTT CASRGQGNQPQHF
TRBJ2-3 TRBV2 - - TGTGCCACCGGGACCGCCAGCACAGATACGCAGTATTTT CATGTASTDTQYF
TRBJ2-4 TRBV20-1 few - TGCAGTGCTAGACCCGACTCCTACCCCATTCAGTACTTC CSARPDSYPIQYF
TRBJ2-5 TRBV3-1 many TRBD1 TGTGCCAGCAGCCAAGGGGACAGACTACAAGAGACCCAGTACTTC CASSQGDRLQETQYF
TRBJ2-3 TRBV10-3 - TRBD2 TGTGCCATCAGTGAGGGCCTAGCGGGAGGGCCAGGGGATACGCAGTATTTT CAISEGLAGGPGDTQYF
TRBJ2-4 TRBV3-1 many - TGTGCCAGCAGCCAAGTACGGCAGGGAGCCAAAAACATTCAGTACTTC CASSQVRQGAKNIQYF
TRBJ1-1 TRBV29-1 few - TGCAGCGTTGACCAGGGTTGGGAAGCTTTCTTT CSVDQGWEAFF
TRBJ1-1 TRBV10-3 few - TGTGCCATCAGTGAAACAGGGAGAGGCACTGAAGCTTTCTTT CAISETGRGTEAFF
TRBJ1-2 TRBV29-1 many TRBD1 TGCAGCGCCAGGGACAGGACGAACTATGGCTACACCTTC CSARDRTNYGYTF
TRBJ2-1 TRBV4-1 - TRBD2 TGCGCCAGCAGCCAAGGACTAGCCATTGTCCGCAATGAGCAGTTCTTC CASSQGLAIVRNEQFF
TRBJ2-1 TRBV12-3/TRBV12-4 many TRBD2 TGTGCCAGCAGTTTAGTAGCGGGAGCGGGCAATGAGCAGTTCTTC CASSLVAGAGNEQFF
TRBJ2-5 TRBV5-6 many - TGTGCCAGCAGCTTGAAGTCGAGGCGAGGGGGAGAGACCCAGTACTTC CASSLKSRRGGETQYF
TRBJ2-5 TRBV7-9 - TRBD2 TGTGCCAGCAGTCCGGGGACTAGCGGGAGTATTCGTGAGACCCAGTACTTC CASSPGTSGSIRETQYF
TRBJ2-7 TRBV6-1 - TRBD2 TGTGCCAGCAGTCGGCGGGACATTAGCGGGAGGACGAACGAGCAGTACTTC CASSRRDISGRTNEQYF
TRBJ2-7 TRBV9 few - TGTGCCAGCAGCGTCCCCGTTAGAAGTCGATCCTTCGAAGGGCGGAAGGGCGAGCAGTACTTC CASSVPVRSRSFEGRKGEQYF
TRBJ2-1 TRBV5-1 many - TGCGCCAGCAGCTTGGCGGCCCCAGGGAATGAGCAGTTCTTC CASSLAAPGNEQFF
TRBJ1-2 TRBV4-3 - - TGCGCCAGCAGCCAAGTGTCCCTCAGCGCTAACTATGGCTACACCTTC CASSQVSLSANYGYTF
TRBJ2-7 TRBV3-1 - - TGTGCCAGCAGCCGAAAGAGTACCTACGAGCAGTACTTC CASSRKSTYEQYF
TRBJ2-7 TRBV6-1 few TRBD1 TGTGCCAGCAGACAGGGACAGGGGGGCTACGAGCAGTACTTC CASRQGQGGYEQYF
TRBJ1-5 TRBV24-1 many - TGTGCCACCAGCGGACGGAGCAATCAGCCCCAGCATTTT CATSGRSNQPQHF
TRBJ1-2 TRBV14 many - TGTGCCAGCAGCCAAGCCGCCGGAGACTATGGCTACACCTTC CASSQAAGDYGYTF
TRBJ2-7 TRBV5-4 many TRBD2 TGTGCCAGCAGCGGAGTGGTGCCGGGCGGGAGGGCCTACGAGCAGTACTTC CASSGVVPGGRAYEQYF
TRBJ1-2 TRBV12-3/TRBV12-4 many TRBD1 TGTGCCAGCAGTTTAGAGACAGGGTCTGCTACGGGCTACACCTTC CASSLETGSATGYTF
TRBJ1-1 TRBV9 few - TGTGCCAGCAGCGTAGGGACCCGGCCCACTGAAGCTTTCTTT CASSVGTRPTEAFF
TRBJ2-4 TRBV9 many - TGTGCCAGCAGCCCCAGATACGGGCTAAACATTCAGTACTTC CASSPRYGLNIQYF